The 27 T cell receptor beta chains given below trace back to one sample, sequenced in a study of beta chain features in type 1 diabetes. These receptors' targets are unknown. Every isolated RNA sample was fully reverse transcribed, so sequencing captured expressed TCRB transcripts. Method: immunoSEQ multiplex PCR; TCRdb's copy keeps in-frame clones and lacks some. The sample contains 250,000 or so clones, 11% to 15% of which appear only once. The study's findings and limits: TCRB CDR3s were moderately but significantly shorter in Type 1 diabetes patients in all four CD4+ subsets.

The sequenced sample consisted of naive CD4+ T cells from blood. These receptors came from a young man with type 1 diabetes.

The chain is built from TRBV6-1 and TRBJ2-3; the D is unclear. V was trimmed by 3 bases and J by 2 bases, leaving 6 bases between them. The germline CDR1 and CDR2 sequences are MNHNS and SASEGT. The CDR3 consists of 13 residues. The CDR3 DNA reads as TGTGCCAGCAGTGAGGGCTCCACAGATACGCAGTATTTT. Protein product: CASSEGSTDTQYF.

This clone has a handful of counts. The chain combines TRBV15 with TRBJ2-7; D possibly corresponds to TRBD1 (5 bases). Germline V lookup: CDR1 LNHNV, CDR2 YYDKDF (reference sequence). V lost 1 base and J 2 bases, leaving 12 bases between the germline ends. The CDR3 length is 15 residues. The chain's CDR3 is CATSRVVDSAYEQYF. The CDR3 DNA follows: TGTGCCACCAGCAGAGTAGTAGACAGCGCCTACGAGCAGTACTTC.

This clone was observed a few times. The chain joins TRBV5-8 to TRBJ1-2; 7 nucleotides line up with TRBD1. The CDR3 loop spans 16 amino acids. The V gene end was trimmed by 4 bases and the J gene end by 0 bases; junction bases not matched to a gene: 9. The germline gives CDR1 SGHTS, CDR2 YDEGEE. CDR3: CASSLGDSRTNYGYTF. The CDR3 DNA reads as TGTGCCAGCAGCCTCGGGGACAGCCGGACTAACTATGGCTACACCTTC.

This clone was picked up a small number of times. The genes are TRBV7-9 and TRBJ1-1, with a tentative D call TRBD1 (6 bases). This CDR3 comprises 15 residues. With 5 bases removed from V and 0 bases from J, the gap between germline ends came to 13 bases. CDR1 and CDR2 from the germline V gene are SEHNR and FQNEAQ (reference sequence). Here the CDR3 DNA reads TGTGCCAGCAGCGCGGTGACAGGCGTGAACACTGAAGCTTTCTTT. Translation gives CASSAVTGVNTEAFF. The variable domain in full, with the rest retrieved from reference TRBV7-9 and TRBJ1-1, is DTGVSQNPRHKITKRGQNVTFRCDPISEHNRLYWYRQTLGQGPEFLTYFQNEAQLEKSRLLSDRFSAERPKGSFSTLEIQRTEQGDSAMYLCASSAVTGVNTEAFFGQGTRLTVV.

This clone was counted between two and nine times. The V gene is TRBV19, the J gene TRBJ2-3; 7 bases agree with TRBD2. Trimming removed 4 bases from V and 2 bases from J; junction bases left unmatched: 12. The CDR3 length is 17 residues. From germline, CDR1 is LNHDA and CDR2 SQIVND (reference sequence). CDR3 amino acids: CASSSGGLGTYTDTQYF. The CDR3 coding sequence is TGTGCCAGTAGTAGTGGAGGACTAGGGACCTACACAGATACGCAGTATTTT.

In this sample, this clone turned up a few times. The V gene is TRBV9, the J gene TRBJ2-5, with D perhaps TRBD1 (5 bases). Germline V gene data show CDR1 as SGDLS and CDR2 as YYNGEE. Between the trimmed V and J ends, which lost 0 bases and 1 base, there was a span of 10 bases. The CDR3 has 15 amino acids. The CDR3 bases are TGTGCCAGCAGCGTAGGAGGACATTTCCAAGAGACCCAGTACTTC. This codes for CASSVGGHFQETQYF.

This clone was seen a few times. The chain recombines TRBV30 with TRBJ1-3; no definite D call. The V end was cut by 0 bases, the J end by 0 bases, with 9 bases between. This CDR3 has 15 residues. Germline V gives CDR1 GTSNPN, CDR2 SVGIG (reference sequence). CDR3 in DNA: TGTGCCTGGAGTGTACGTGGGCCCTCTGGAAACACCATATATTTT. Residues: CAWSVRGPSGNTIYF.

The J gene is TRBJ2-3, the V gene TRBV9, with TRBD2 matching over 14 bases. Looked up from germline, CDR1 is SGDLS and CDR2 is YYNGEE. V gave up 4 bases and J gave up 4 bases; unmatched junction bases: 5. CDR3 length equals 16 residues. The CDR3 DNA reads as TGTGCCAGCAGCCCAGGGACTAGCGGGAGCCCAGATACGCAGTATTTT. This encodes CASSPGTSGSPDTQYF.

CDR3 protein: CAIRTASGYEQYF. The CDR3 bases are TGTGCCATCAGGACGGCTAGCGGCTACGAGCAGTACTTC. V usage is TRBV10-3 and J usage is TRBJ2-7; 7 bases line up with TRBD2. Per germline, CDR1 ENHRY and CDR2 SYGVKD. The CDR3 extends over 13 amino acids. The V gene end was trimmed by 6 bases and the J gene end by 3 bases; junction bases not matched to a gene: 5.

The chain recombines TRBV18 with TRBJ1-1; 8 bases match TRBD1. Germline trimming cut 2 bases from V and 9 bases from J; bases unmatched to any gene: 8. Germline lookup yields CDR1 KGHSH and CDR2 LQKENI. The CDR3 has 14 residues. The CDR3 spells CASSPKEDRVQAFF. CDR3 nucleotides: TGTGCCAGCTCACCAAAGGAGGACAGGGTGCAAGCTTTCTTT.

This clone was detected only a few times. The chain links TRBV11-2 to TRBJ2-1; the match to TRBD2 covers 7 bases. V shed 6 bases, J shed 9 bases, and the junction held 14 bases outside the gene matches. The CDR3 covers 15 residues. Germline-derived CDR1 and CDR2 are SGHAT and FQNNGV. The CDR3 sequence is CASSTQPQAGSEQFF. DNA for the CDR3: TGTGCCAGCAGTACCCAGCCTCAAGCGGGGAGTGAGCAGTTCTTC.

CDR3 residues: CASSLVAQETQYF. The CDR3 nucleotides read TGCGCCAGCAGCTTGGTGGCACAAGAGACCCAGTACTTC. The rearrangement joins TRBV5-1 to TRBJ2-5; D gene unclear. The germline gives CDR1 SGHRS, CDR2 YFSETQ. The CDR3 loop spans 13 amino acids. Trimming removed 0 bases at V and 2 bases at J, with 5 bases between.

The V gene is TRBV7-2, the J gene TRBJ1-2; 7 bases are a match to TRBD1. CDR1 is SGHTA and CDR2 is FQGNSA in the germline V gene. The V and J ends lost 1 base and 5 bases, in that order; junction bases with no gene match: 4. The CDR3 spans 14 residues. CDR3 amino acids: CASSLGDSTYGYTF. The DNA of the CDR3 is TGTGCCAGCAGCTTAGGGGACAGCACATATGGCTACACCTTC.

The chain recombines TRBV5-1 with TRBJ2-2, with D maybe TRBD1 (5 bases). This CDR3 region has 15 residues. Trimming took off 0 bases at V and 4 bases at J, with 10 bases between the two ends. Germline V gene sequence: CDR1 SGHRS, CDR2 YFSETQ. CDR3: CASSLAQGPTGELFF. The DNA of the CDR3 is TGCGCCAGCAGCTTGGCCCAGGGTCCCACCGGGGAGCTGTTTTTT.

The J gene is TRBJ2-7, the V gene TRBV10-3, with TRBD2 matching over 10 bases. V lost 6 bases and J lost 3; bases outside the gene matches: 5. The CDR3 is 14 residues long. Germline V gene data show CDR1 as ENHRY and CDR2 as SYGVKD. The CDR3 DNA is TGTGCCATCAGCGGGACTAGCGCATACTACGAGCAGTACTTC. Protein sequence: CAISGTSAYYEQYF.

The chain carries TRBV6-6 and TRBJ1-1, with D tentatively TRBD1 (6 bases). CDR1 is MNHNY and CDR2 is SVGAGI in the germline V gene (reference sequence). The CDR3 contains 13 residues. Trimming took off 7 bases at V and 11 bases at J, with 20 bases between the two ends. The DNA of the CDR3 is TGTGCCAGCACCTCAGGGGATCAACAAGAGGCTTTCTTT. Translating gives CASTSGDQQEAFF.

The sample holds a few counts of this clone. The chain employs TRBV5-8 and TRBJ2-6; maybe TRBD2 (5 bases). Germline values: CDR1 SGHTS, CDR2 YDEGEE. This CDR3 comprises 16 residues. Between the trimmed V and J ends, which lost 1 base and 2 bases, there was a span of 10 bases. The CDR3 nucleotides read TGTGCCAGCAGCTTGTCCCAGCGGACTGGGGCCAACGTCCTGACTTTC. Protein: CASSLSQRTGANVLTF.

This clone was detected a few times. The CDR3 bases are TGTGCCAGCAGGGGGCGGACAGATAATTCACCCCTCCACTTT. Protein product: CASRGRTDNSPLHF. The chain carries TRBV4-2 and TRBJ1-6, with D possibly TRBD1 on 6 matching bases. V lost 6 bases, J lost 5 bases, and 11 bases lay in between. CDR3 length: 14 residues. Looked up from germline, CDR1 is LGHNA and CDR2 is YNFKEQ.

This clone was recorded a few times. The gene calls are TRBV7-9 and TRBJ2-6; TRBD2 might be the D (5 bases). In germline, CDR1 is SEHNR, CDR2 FQNEAQ (reference sequence). V lost 4 bases and J 0 bases, leaving 16 bases between the germline ends. The CDR3 runs 18 residues. The CDR3 DNA reads TGTGCCAGCAGCTACTTTGGAGGAGGCCTCTCTGGGGCCAACGTCCTGACTTTC. Encoded protein: CASSYFGGGLSGANVLTF.

A few counts support this clone. The rearrangement links TRBV9 to TRBJ1-5, with 7 bases lining up with TRBD1. V shed 0 bases and J 3 bases; nucleotides not matched to a gene: 3. The CDR3 sequence is 15 residues long. Germline V lookup: CDR1 SGDLS, CDR2 YYNGEE. CDR3 amino acids: CASSVGGTVNQPQHF. CDR3 sequence (DNA): TGTGCCAGCAGCGTAGGGGGGACAGTCAATCAGCCCCAGCATTTT.

The chain couples TRBV19 to TRBJ2-1, with unresolved D. CDR3 length: 14 amino acids. Germline V gene data show CDR1 as LNHDA and CDR2 as SQIVND (reference sequence). V lost 7 bases and J lost 0, with 10 bases in between. The DNA for the CDR3 is TGTGCCAGTACTGACCGGAGCTCCTACAATGAGCAGTTCTTC. Protein sequence: CASTDRSSYNEQFF.

In DNA, the CDR3 is TGTGCCAGCAGCCCACAGGGAATTGATGGAAACACCATATATTTT. Translated, it gives CASSPQGIDGNTIYF. V is TRBV7-9 and J is TRBJ1-3, with D possibly matching TRBD1 (6 bases). The CDR3 length is 15 residues. The V gene's germline CDR1 is SEHNR and CDR2 FQNEAQ (reference sequence). V was trimmed by 5 bases and J by 3 bases, leaving 14 bases between them.

In its sample, this clone was seen a few times. V and J are TRBV6-6 and TRBJ1-2; TRBD1 is a possible D gene (5 bases). Trimming cost V 6 bases and J 4 bases, with 18 bases left between them. CDR1 MNHNY and CDR2 SVGAGI come from the germline V gene (reference sequence). The CDR3 spans 15 residues. CDR3: CASSPTVLGAYGYTF. The CDR3 region has the DNA TGTGCCAGCAGCCCGACAGTTCTAGGGGCCTATGGCTACACCTTC.

The V call is TRBV7-8, the J call TRBJ2-7, with D possibly matching TRBD2 (5 bases). V was cut by 1 base and J by 2 bases, with 9 bases left in between. The CDR3 is 14 residues long. Germline CDR1 SGHVS, CDR2 FQNEAQ. The CDR3 spells CASSLEGDPYEQYF. CDR3 DNA sequence: TGTGCCAGCAGCTTAGAGGGAGACCCCTACGAGCAGTACTTC.

This clone was counted between two and nine times. This chain joins TRBV29-1 and TRBJ1-3, with 10 bases lining up with TRBD1. V gave up 7 bases and J gave up 3 bases; unmatched junction bases: 6. CDR3 length: 14 amino acids. CDR1 is SQVTM, CDR2 ANQGSEA, per germline. The CDR3 spells CSAQTGGVGNTIYF. The CDR3 DNA reads TGCAGCGCTCAGACAGGGGGCGTTGGAAACACCATATATTTT.

This sequence joins TRBV2 and TRBJ1-5; D call uncertain. From germline, CDR1 is SNHLY and CDR2 FYNNEI. The CDR3 totals 12 residues. V shed 6 bases and J shed 4 bases, with 7 bases lying between them. CDR3 sequence reads: CASSTSNQPQHF. The CDR3 DNA follows: TGTGCCAGCAGCACTTCAAATCAGCCCCAGCATTTT.

The chain joins TRBV5-1 to TRBJ2-7, with 7 bases identical to TRBD1. Germline loops: CDR1 SGHRS, CDR2 YFSETQ. With 2 bases clipped from V and 2 bases from J, the junction kept 4 bases outside the gene matches. The CDR3 sequence is 14 residues long. The CDR3: CASSFTGDTYEQYF. The CDR3 region has the DNA TGCGCCAGCAGCTTTACAGGGGATACCTACGAGCAGTACTTC.